These 32 T cell receptor beta chains were all obtained from the same sample, sequenced in a study of T cells in women clearing cervical HPV infection (dated by TCRdb to the late 2010s). Libraries were prepared through the immunoSEQ multiplex PCR assay. Here the immuneACCESS table is served through TCRdb, limited to in-frame sequences with V and J called. Missing clones are a known gap in these copies; in checked studies unresolved V genes cover under half, and the rest lacks a known reason. This specimen's table enumerates 42,000 or so clones. The top ten clones comprise around 4.9% of the sample. The sequencing input was blood buffy coat. Every receptor here comes from a woman aged 18 to 75 with a cervical HPV16 infection that either progressed to CIN3+ or cleared (not recorded which).

As for this clone: Coverage ceases 3 residues before the CDR3 finishes, and the germline J gene fills in the end. V gene TRBV5-1 combines with J gene TRBJ1-2; 7 nucleotides match TRBD1. The CDR3 is 14 amino acids. The junction had 9 bases not matched to a gene; V was cut back by 6 bases and J by 4 bases. The germline gives CDR1 SGHRS, CDR2 YFSETQ. CDR3 protein: CASNDRATGYGYTF. The DNA read from the CDR3 is TGCGCCAGCAATGACAGGGCAACGGGCTATGGC. The full variable domain, its missing parts supplied by reference TRBV5-1 and TRBJ1-2, is KAGVTQTPRYLIKTRGQQVTLSCSPISGHRSVSWYQQTPGQGLQFLFEYFSETQRNKGNFPGRFSGRQFSNSRSEMNVSTLELGDSALYLCASNDRATGYGYTFGSGTRLTVV.

As concerns this clone: The read comes to an end 3 residues before the CDR3 does, leaving the germline J gene to fill in the end. This chain joins TRBV13 and TRBJ2-3; a possible D gene is TRBD2 (5 bases). The CDR3 runs to 14 residues. CDR1 is PRHDT, CDR2 FYEKMQ, per germline (reference sequence). V shed 5 bases and J shed 3 bases, with 12 bases lying between them. The CDR3 sequence is CASSLDSGTDTQYF. CDR3 DNA, as far as it was read: TGTGCCAGCAGCCTGGACTCGGGGACAGATACG.

On this clone itself: Read sequence stops 3 residues before the CDR3 end, and the germline J gene provides the missing end. The chain employs TRBV7-8 and TRBJ2-7, with D possibly matching TRBD1 (5 bases). Germline lookup yields CDR1 SGHVS and CDR2 FQNEAQ. This CDR3 is 17 amino acids long. Trimming shortened V by 5 bases and J by 3 bases, and 23 bases separated the two germline ends. CDR3 bases read: TGTGCCAGCAGCACTACATCCCACGGCACAGGCGACTACGAG. Amino acid sequence: CASSTTSHGTGDYE. The CDR3, in full, reads CASSTTSHGTGDYEQYF.

To note about this clone: The CDR3 goes on 3 residues after the read ends, and that part is filled in from the germline J gene. V is TRBV20-1 and J is TRBJ1-3; TRBD1 is a possible D gene (6 bases). Deletions cut 3 bases from V and 4 bases from J, with 13 bases between. Per the germline V gene, CDR1 is DFQATT and CDR2 is SNEGSKA (reference sequence). The CDR3 length is 14 residues. The CDR3 is CSARPTGRGNTIYF. CDR3 DNA (partial): TGCAGTGCTAGGCCCACAGGGAGGGGAAACACC.

As concerns this clone: The read gets to within 3 residues of the CDR3 end, and the germline J gene fills in the rest. V and J are TRBV19 and TRBJ2-1; 7 bases are shared with TRBD1. Germline values: CDR1 LNHDA, CDR2 SQIVND (reference sequence). The CDR3 is 15 residues long. V trimming: 4 bases; J trimming: 0 bases; junction bases outside the gene matches: 3. The CDR3: CASSTTGSSYNEQFF. The DNA read from the CDR3 is TGTGCCAGTAGTACGACAGGGAGCTCCTACAATGAG.

With regard to this clone: With the read ending 3 residues before the CDR3 end, the germline J gene is used to fill in that end. This chain uses TRBV2 with TRBJ2-2; 11 positions match TRBD2. The ends lost 3 bases at V and 7 bases at J; junction bases unmatched: 4. The CDR3 is made up of 15 amino acids. Germline-derived CDR1 and CDR2 are SNHLY and FYNNEI. The CDR3 bases that were read are TGTGCCAGCAGTGAGACTAGCGGGATCGGCGGGGAG. It encodes CASSETSGIGGE. The entire CDR3 is CASSETSGIGGELFF.

Turning to this clone: The sequenced fragment ends 3 residues before the CDR3 boundary, so the rest is inferred from the germline J gene. V is TRBV4-1 and J is TRBJ2-5, with 10 bases matching TRBD1. This CDR3 has 15 residues. The ends lost 4 bases at V and 3 bases at J; junction bases unmatched: 5. Germline V CDR1 and CDR2: MGHRA, YSYEKL. CDR3 DNA (partial): TGCGCCAGCAGCCTTACCGGGACAGGGGAAGAGACC. This gives the protein CASSLTGTGEET. The full CDR3 reads CASSLTGTGEETQYF.

About this clone itself: Coverage ceases 3 residues before the CDR3 finishes, and the germline J gene fills in the end. V is TRBV4-2 and J is TRBJ2-3; D not certain. This CDR3 region has 15 residues. From germline, CDR1 is LGHNA and CDR2 YNFKEQ. Deletions cut 0 bases from V and 7 bases from J, with 14 bases between. Here the CDR3 reads CASSQDPELVNTQYF. The covered CDR3 bases are TGTGCCAGCAGCCAAGATCCCGAGTTAGTGAATACG.

With respect to this clone: Read data end 3 residues before the CDR3 end; the end is taken from the germline J gene. The chain joins TRBV19 to TRBJ2-5; D perhaps matches TRBD2 (7 bases). The CDR3 length is 16 residues. The germline gives CDR1 LNHDA, CDR2 SQIVND (reference sequence). The V gene lost 3 bases and the J gene lost 5 bases, with 19 bases spanning the gap. The CDR3 sequence: CASSIRGALRTETQYF. The CDR3 bases that were read are TGTGCCAGTAGTATCCGGGGGGCGCTTCGTACTGAGACC.

A word on this clone: The read finishes 3 residues shy of the CDR3 end, and the germline J gene is used to complete it. The V call is TRBV11-2, the J call TRBJ2-7; tentative D call: TRBD2 (5 bases). This CDR3 has 12 amino acids. Germline V gene sequence: CDR1 SGHAT, CDR2 FQNNGV. Trimming stripped 7 bases from V and 6 bases from J, with 13 bases between. The sequenced part of the CDR3 DNA is TGTGCCAGCAAGGGCCTAGCACTCGAG. This encodes CASKGLALE. The CDR3 as a whole reads CASKGLALEQYF.

Concerning this clone itself: The CDR3 end is not reached by the read, which stops 3 residues before it; the germline J gene fills it in. The V and J genes are TRBV5-1 and TRBJ2-2; 7 bases agree with TRBD2. The CDR3 loop spans 16 amino acids. Trimming took 4 bases from V and 2 from J; bases not matched to a gene: 8. Germline V lookup: CDR1 SGHRS, CDR2 YFSETQ. The CDR3 sequence is CASSDPGTTNTGELFF. Partial CDR3 DNA: TGCGCCAGCAGCGATCCCGGGACTACAAACACCGGGGAG.

A word on this clone: Sequencing ends 3 residues short of the CDR3 end; the germline J gene provides the rest. The same CDR3 is also encoded by other DNA sequences in this sample. The chain has TRBV11-2 and TRBJ2-2; no clear D. The germline V gene has CDR1 SGHAT and CDR2 FQNNGV. V was trimmed by 2 bases and J by 1 base, leaving 5 bases between them. The CDR3 sequence is 14 residues long. CDR3 in amino acids: CASSLSGNTGELFF. The part of the CDR3 DNA that was read is TGTGCCAGCAGCTTATCCGGGAACACCGGGGAG.

Notes on this clone: The sequence runs out 3 residues before the end of the CDR3; the remainder is reconstructed from the germline J gene. V usage is TRBV19 and J usage is TRBJ2-1, with a tentative D call TRBD2 (6 bases). The CDR3 contains 12 residues. Germline V gene lookup returns CDR1 LNHDA and CDR2 SQIVND (reference sequence). The V end lost 10 bases, the J end lost 4 bases, and 11 bases lay between the germline ends. CDR3 sequence reads: CATTGGYNEQFF. The CDR3 DNA, read in part, is TGTGCCACCACCGGAGGGTACAATGAG.

Notes on this clone: The sequence runs out 3 residues before the end of the CDR3; the remainder is reconstructed from the germline J gene. V is TRBV30 and J is TRBJ1-5; 10 bases fit TRBD1. Unmatched junction bases numbered 7, after V lost 2 bases and J lost 6 bases. This CDR3 has 15 amino acids. Germline V lookup: CDR1 GTSNPN, CDR2 SVGIG (reference sequence). The sequenced part of the CDR3 DNA is TGTGCCTGGAGTCAAGGGACAGGGGAAGGTCAGCCC. It encodes CAWSQGTGEGQP. In full, the CDR3 reads CAWSQGTGEGQPQHF.

About this clone: Read coverage stops 3 residues before the CDR3 terminus; the germline J gene supplies the remainder. The chain uses TRBV7-7 and TRBJ2-7; D is possibly TRBD2 (6 bases). The CDR3 runs to 15 residues. The V and J ends lost 1 base and 0 bases respectively, with 10 bases between them. From germline, CDR1 is SSHAT and CDR2 FNYEAQ (reference sequence). The CDR3 sequence: CASSLGRGSSYEQYF. The sequenced part of the CDR3 DNA is TGTGCCAGCAGCTTAGGCCGGGGGAGCTCCTACGAG.

CDR3 region: CASSSSGTGTGYTF. The CDR3 DNA, read in part, is TGTGCCAGCAGCTCTTCCGGGACAGGGACCGGC. The chain couples TRBV12-3 or TRBV12-4 to TRBJ1-2, with 9 bases matching TRBD1. The read comes to an end 3 residues before the CDR3 does, leaving the germline J gene to fill in the end. CDR3 size: 14 residues.

The covered CDR3 bases are TGTGCCAGCAGCCCCCCGCGATTCAACGGC. It translates to CASSPPRFNG. The entire CDR3 reads CASSPPRFNGYTF. The rearrangement uses TRBV7-9 and TRBJ1-2, with D unresolved. The read terminates 3 residues before the CDR3 end, so the remaining end is supplied by the germline J gene. Germline CDR1 SEHNR, CDR2 FQNEAQ (reference sequence). This CDR3 spans 13 amino acids.

As for this clone: Read sequence stops 3 residues before the CDR3 end, and the germline J gene provides the missing end. The rearrangement links TRBV4-1 to TRBJ2-1; TRBD1 matches 10 bases. V lost 1 base, J lost 9 bases, and 12 bases stayed unmatched. CDR1 and CDR2 (germline): MGHRA, YSYEKL. The CDR3 has 17 amino acids. CDR3 DNA, as far as it was read: TGCGCCAGCAGCCAAGTGGGGGGGACAGGGGCGCGTAGTGAG. It yields the protein CASSQVGGTGARSE. The CDR3 reads in full as CASSQVGGTGARSEQFF.

Points on this clone: The read gets to within 3 residues of the CDR3 end, and the germline J gene fills in the rest. The gene calls are TRBV12-3 or TRBV12-4 and TRBJ1-6; TRBD1 agrees at 8 bases. The CDR3 length is 16 residues. The ends lost 1 base at V and 6 bases at J; junction bases unmatched: 5. CDR3 in amino acids: CASSLGQGTSNSPLHF. The DNA read from the CDR3 is TGTGCCAGCAGTTTAGGACAGGGGACGTCTAATTCACCC.

Comment on this clone: The sequenced fragment ends 3 residues before the CDR3 boundary, so the rest is inferred from the germline J gene. The chain combines TRBV18 with TRBJ2-3, with TRBD2 identical over 9 bases. The germline gives CDR1 KGHSH, CDR2 LQKENI. V lost 4 bases to trimming and J lost 1 base; unmatched junction nucleotides: 0. The CDR3 runs 14 residues. CDR3 loop: CASSLAGGTDTQYF. CDR3 DNA, as far as it was read: TGTGCCAGCTCACTAGCGGGGGGCACAGATACG.

Worth noting for this clone: Sequencing ends 3 residues short of the CDR3 end; the germline J gene provides the rest. The chain employs TRBV11-3 and TRBJ2-3; D unresolved. V lost 2 bases and J lost 0, with 6 bases in between. Germline V gene sequence: CDR1 SGHNT, CDR2 YENEEA. The CDR3 length is 14 residues. The CDR3 loop reads CASSLTASTDTQYF. CDR3 DNA (partial): TGTGCCAGCAGCTTAACAGCTAGCACAGATACG.

Note on this clone: The CDR3 end lies 3 residues beyond the end of the read and is filled in from the germline J gene. V gene TRBV9 combines with J gene TRBJ2-1; 7 bases align to TRBD2. The junction had 4 bases not matched to a gene; V was cut back by 0 bases and J by 4 bases. The CDR3 length is 15 residues. Germline V gene lookup returns CDR1 SGDLS and CDR2 YYNGEE. This CDR3 is CASSVGGGSYNEQFF. CDR3 bases read: TGTGCCAGCAGCGTAGGGGGGGGGAGTTACAATGAG.

As concerns this clone: The read terminates 3 residues ahead of where the CDR3 ends, so the germline J gene completes it. The chain recombines TRBV19 with TRBJ2-1, with a weak D call TRBD2 (6 bases). From germline, CDR1 is LNHDA and CDR2 SQIVND (reference sequence). Trimming pared 9 bases from V and 1 base from J, leaving 19 bases between. The CDR3 spans 16 residues. The CDR3 bases that were read are TGTGCCAGAGGGAGGTCTTTGGCAGGGTCCTACAATGAG. It encodes CARGRSLAGSYNE. The full CDR3 protein is CARGRSLAGSYNEQFF.

Concerning this clone: The CDR3 end is not reached by the read, which stops 3 residues before it; the germline J gene fills it in. The chain couples TRBV20-1 to TRBJ2-5; maybe TRBD1 (6 bases). The CDR3 has 14 residues. Germline-derived CDR1 and CDR2 are DFQATT and SNEGSKA (reference sequence). V dropped 3 bases and J dropped 5 bases, with 16 bases sitting between them. The DNA read from the CDR3 is TGCAGTGCTAGTTCACAGGGACGCGGGGAGACC. This sequence encodes CSASSQGRGET. The CDR3 in full is CSASSQGRGETQYF.

In the case of this clone: This specimen includes other DNA sequences encoding the same CDR3. CDR3 bases read: TGCAGCGTTGAAGGGCAGGGCGCGTACGAG. Protein sequence: CSVEGQGAYE. The whole CDR3 protein is CSVEGQGAYEQYF. This rearrangement joins TRBV29-1 to TRBJ2-7; possible D gene TRBD1, 5 bases. The missing CDR3 end, 3 residues past where the read stops, is filled in from the germline J gene. Trimming removed 1 base at V and 4 bases at J, with 11 bases between. The CDR3 loop spans 13 amino acids. CDR1 and CDR2 from the germline V gene are SQVTM and ANQGSEA.

As concerns this clone: The observed sequence ends 3 residues before the CDR3 terminus, with the missing tail filled in from the germline J gene. The chain couples TRBV14 to TRBJ2-2; TRBD1 aligns across 7 bases. Looked up from germline, CDR1 is SGHDN and CDR2 is FVKESK. V was clipped by 4 bases and J by 1 base; unmatched bases: 6. This CDR3 spans 16 amino acids. The DNA read from the CDR3 is TGTGCCAGCAGCCCCCTCGGGACAGAGAACACCGGGGAG. It specifies CASSPLGTENTGE. The full CDR3 sequence reads CASSPLGTENTGELFF.

The part of the CDR3 DNA that was read is TGTGCCAGCAGCTTAGATCAGGCAGGGAATGAAAAA. The encoded protein is CASSLDQAGNEK. The whole CDR3 region reads CASSLDQAGNEKLFF. J is TRBJ1-4 and V is TRBV11-2, with a possible D match to TRBD1 (5 bases). The CDR3 extends 3 residues past the end of the read, so its final part is completed from the germline J gene. The V gene lost 0 bases and the J gene lost 5 bases, with 10 bases spanning the gap. The germline CDR1 and CDR2 sequences are SGHAT and FQNNGV. The CDR3 loop spans 15 amino acids.

Notes on this clone: The read ends 3 residues before the CDR3 terminus; that terminus is restored from the germline J gene. The chain carries TRBV19 and TRBJ2-5; weak D call: TRBD1 (5 bases). V was clipped by 4 bases and J by 0 bases, with 6 bases between them. Germline-derived CDR1 and CDR2 are LNHDA and SQIVND (reference sequence). This CDR3 comprises 13 residues. The CDR3 bases that were read are TGTGCCAGTAGTAGACAGTACCAAGAGACC. Translated: CASSRQYQET. In full, the CDR3 is CASSRQYQETQYF.

This clone registers medium-sized by frequency. Coverage ceases 3 residues before the CDR3 finishes, and the germline J gene fills in the end. The genes are TRBV2 and TRBJ1-1, with a possible D match to TRBD1 (6 bases). Germline CDR1 SNHLY, CDR2 FYNNEI. This CDR3 is 14 amino acids long. With 5 bases removed from V and 2 bases from J, the gap between germline ends came to 12 bases. The DNA read from the CDR3 is TGTGCCAGCAGTCCGACAGGTTCTAACACTGAA. Encoded protein: CASSPTGSNTE. The entire CDR3 is CASSPTGSNTEAFF.

For this clone: The CDR3 end is not reached by the read, which stops 3 residues before it; the germline J gene fills it in. The chain employs TRBV20-1 and TRBJ2-7; 11 positions match TRBD2. The CDR3 extends over 15 amino acids. Trimming at V came to 1 base and at J to 0 bases, leaving 2 bases not matched to a gene. Germline CDR1 is DFQATT and CDR2 is SNEGSKA (reference sequence). CDR3 in amino acids: CSARVLAGDSYEQYF. CDR3 bases read: TGCAGTGCTAGAGTACTAGCGGGGGACTCCTACGAG.

The covered CDR3 bases are TGCGCCAGCAGTGCGACAGTCGGGTCCGGGGAG. It encodes CASSATVGSGE. The CDR3 in its entirety is CASSATVGSGELFF. The chain has TRBV10-1 and TRBJ2-2; a weak D match, TRBD1 (5 bases). The sequence runs out 3 residues before the end of the CDR3; the remainder is reconstructed from the germline J gene. This CDR3 contains 14 residues. Per the germline V gene, CDR1 is WNHNN and CDR2 is SYGVQD (reference sequence). Trimming pared 4 bases from V and 6 bases from J, leaving 12 bases between.

Comment on this clone: The read gets to within 3 residues of the CDR3 end, and the germline J gene fills in the rest. The chain links TRBV30 to TRBJ1-1, with D perhaps TRBD1 (6 bases). V lost 2 bases and J lost 4, with 11 bases in between. In germline, CDR1 is GTSNPN, CDR2 SVGIG (reference sequence). The CDR3 runs 13 residues. CDR3 residues: CAWSRGMGTEAFF. Incomplete CDR3 DNA: TGTGCCTGGAGTAGGGGGATGGGCACTGAA.